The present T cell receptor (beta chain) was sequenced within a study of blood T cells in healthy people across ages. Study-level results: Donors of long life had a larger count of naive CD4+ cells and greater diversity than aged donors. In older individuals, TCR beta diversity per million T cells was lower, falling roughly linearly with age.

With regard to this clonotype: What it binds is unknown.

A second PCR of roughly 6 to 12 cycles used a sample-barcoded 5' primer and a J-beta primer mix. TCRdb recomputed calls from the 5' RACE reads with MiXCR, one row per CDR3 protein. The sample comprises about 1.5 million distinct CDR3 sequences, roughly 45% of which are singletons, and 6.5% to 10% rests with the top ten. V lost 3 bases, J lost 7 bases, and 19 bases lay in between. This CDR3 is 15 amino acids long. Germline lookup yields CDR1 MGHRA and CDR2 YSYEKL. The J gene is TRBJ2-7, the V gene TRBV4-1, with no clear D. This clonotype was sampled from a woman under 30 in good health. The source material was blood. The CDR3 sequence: CASSHQGGLHNEQYF. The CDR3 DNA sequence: TGCGCCAGCAGCCACCAAGGCGGCTTGCACAATGAGCAGTACTTC.